A selection of T cell receptor beta chains follows, all from one sample in a study of neurological immune-mediated disorders. TCRdb used MiXCR to reprocess the 5' RACE reads, holding one entry per CDR3 protein. The sample has about 95,000 distinct CDR3 sequences, roughly 4% seen once. The sample taken for sequencing was PBMCs. These receptors were taken from a woman aged 18 to 35 with multiple sclerosis. The CDR3 runs from the conserved cysteine through the conserved F or W. D genes are given only for firm matches. Rows give clone size only sometimes, using once, few, many, or a class for an expanded clone.

V,size,D,J,DNA,CDR3
TRBV11-2,many,-,TRBJ1-3,TGTGCCAGCAGCTTAGTACCACTTAGGGGTGGAAACACCATATATTTT,CASSLVPLRGGNTIYF
TRBV7-9,many,-,TRBJ2-3,TGTGCCAGCAGCACGAGGACTTTTGCAGATACGCAGTATTTT,CASSTRTFADTQYF
TRBV7-8,many,-,TRBJ2-7,TGTGCCAGCAGCCCAAGGACCGCCCTTTTGACCTACGAGCAGTACTTC,CASSPRTALLTYEQYF
TRBV12-3/TRBV12-4,few,TRBD1,TRBJ2-2,TGTGCCAGCAGCAACCAAGGGGGCTATGGCACCGGGGAGCTGTTTTTT,CASSNQGGYGTGELFF
TRBV10-3,many,TRBD1,TRBJ2-5,TGTGCCATCAGTCCGGGACAGCCAGGCCAAGAGACCCAGTACTTC,CAISPGQPGQETQYF
TRBV20-1,many,TRBD1,TRBJ1-2,TGCAGTCCTGCAGGGGGCTCCTATGGCTACACCTTC,CSPAGGSYGYTF
TRBV6-5,many,-,TRBJ1-5,TGTGCCAGCAGTTACATGGGCAATCAGCCCCAGCATTTT,CASSYMGNQPQHF
TRBV20-1,many,TRBD2,TRBJ2-1,TGCAGTGCTCTTAGCGGGGGGGGGAGGCACGAGCAGTTCTTC,CSALSGGGRHEQFF
TRBV3-1,few,-,TRBJ2-5,TGTGCCAGCAGCCAGGGGACTGAAGAGACCCAGTACTTC,CASSQGTEETQYF
TRBV28,many,-,TRBJ2-7,TGTGCCAGCAGCCCTCCCGGAGCATCCTACGAGCAGTACTTC,CASSPPGASYEQYF
TRBV5-1,many,TRBD1,TRBJ2-7,TGCGCCAGCAGCTTGTCGGGACAGGGGGTTTACGAGCAGTACTTC,CASSLSGQGVYEQYF
TRBV5-1,many,TRBD1,TRBJ1-1,TGCGCCAGCAGTTCCGGACAGGAGACTTTTGAAGCTTTCTTT,CASSSGQETFEAFF
TRBV20-1,many,-,TRBJ1-1,TGCAGTGCTCCGAATCCGGGACTGAACACTGAAGCTTTCTTT,CSAPNPGLNTEAFF
TRBV11-2,many,-,TRBJ1-2,TGTGCCAGCAGCCCTAGCGGCCGGGCGAACTATGGCTACACCTTC,CASSPSGRANYGYTF
TRBV12-5,many,-,TRBJ2-1,TGTGCTAGTGGTTTGTATTCTGATGAGCAGTTCTTC,CASGLYSDEQFF
TRBV28,-,-,TRBJ2-1,TGTGACAGCATCCCAGCGAGTAGGCAGTTCTTC,CDSIPASRQFF
TRBV6-1,many,-,TRBJ1-4,TGTGCCAGCAGACAGATGGGGAAAGCAACTAATGAAAAACTGTTTTTT,CASRQMGKATNEKLFF
TRBV15,many,TRBD2,TRBJ2-5,TGTGCCACCAGCAGAGAGGGAGGGCTGGAGACCCAGTACTTC,CATSREGGLETQYF
TRBV29-1,many,-,TRBJ1-1,TGCAGCGTTGCCCAGATGAACACTGAAGCTTTCTTT,CSVAQMNTEAFF
TRBV4-1,many,TRBD1,TRBJ1-2,TGCGCCAGCAGCCCGACGGGACAGGGGAGAGATGGCTACACCTTC,CASSPTGQGRDGYTF
TRBV4-1,many,TRBD1,TRBJ2-7,TGCGCCAGCAGCCAACCGAACCAACAGGGGTACGAGCAGTACTTC,CASSQPNQQGYEQYF
TRBV5-1,many,-,TRBJ1-1,TGCGCCAGCAGGCCTCTGGAAAGGGGCGAGTCTACTGAAGCTTTCTTT,CASRPLERGESTEAFF
TRBV7-2,few,-,TRBJ2-1,TGTGCCAGCAGCTTAGGGGCGGAGATTTACAATGAGCAGTTCTTC,CASSLGAEIYNEQFF
TRBV20-1,many,TRBD1,TRBJ2-7,TGCAGTGCAGAGGACAGGGCTTTGGAGCAGTACTTC,CSAEDRALEQYF
TRBV20-1,few,TRBD2,TRBJ2-1,TGCAGTGCTCTACAACCCAAGGTCCGGACTAGCGGGAGGGCCGAGAATGAGCAGTTCTTC,CSALQPKVRTSGRAENEQFF
TRBV7-6,many,-,TRBJ2-1,TGTGCCAGCAGTCCAGGACAGAGGTCCTACAATGAGCAGTTCTTC,CASSPGQRSYNEQFF
TRBV5-8,many,-,TRBJ1-2,TGTGCCAGCAGCTTGGCCGTAGCCTACTATGGCTACACCTTC,CASSLAVAYYGYTF
TRBV12-3/TRBV12-4,many,-,TRBJ2-5,TGTGCCAGCAGTTTGTTCGGGGGCCCAGTACAAGAGACCCAGTACTTC,CASSLFGGPVQETQYF
TRBV7-9,few,-,TRBJ1-4,TGTGCCAGCAGCCCCCTTAGTGGGGTTGGTGAAAAACTGTTTTTT,CASSPLSGVGEKLFF
TRBV20-1,many,-,TRBJ1-1,TGCAGTGCTAGGCCCTTGCGCCCTGAAGCTTTCTTT,CSARPLRPEAFF
TRBV3-1,few,-,TRBJ2-7,TGTGCCAGCAGCCGCCGGAGGGAAACCTACGAGCAGTACTTC,CASSRRRETYEQYF
TRBV5-1,many,-,TRBJ2-1,TGCGCCAGCAGCTTGACAGTACATGAGCAGTTCTTC,CASSLTVHEQFF
TRBV21-1,many,-,TRBJ1-1,TGTGCCAGCGCGAAGAGGAATACTGAAGCTTTCTTT,CASAKRNTEAFF
TRBV29-1,-,TRBD1,TRBJ2-7,TGCAGCGTTCGGGACAGGTCCTACGAGCAGTACTTC,CSVRDRSYEQYF
TRBV2,many,-,TRBJ1-5,TGTGCCAGCAGTGGGCCAGGGGAGGGACAGCCCCAGCATTTT,CASSGPGEGQPQHF
TRBV4-1,many,-,TRBJ2-1,TGCGCCAGCAGCCACCTGCGGGACTCCTACAATGAGCAGTTCTTC,CASSHLRDSYNEQFF
TRBV20-1,many,-,TRBJ2-2,TGCAGTGCTAGTAAGGTTTTTACTACCGGGGAGCTGTTTTTT,CSASKVFTTGELFF
TRBV5-1,many,-,TRBJ2-2,TGCGCCAGCAGCTTGTTCGGGGGGCGAACCGGGGAGCTGTTTTTT,CASSLFGGRTGELFF
TRBV20-1,many,-,TRBJ1-5,TGCAGTGCTAGAGGGGGGCACAGCAATCAGCCCCAGCATTTT,CSARGGHSNQPQHF
TRBV24-1,many,TRBD2,TRBJ2-3,TGTGCCACCAGTGTCGTACCAGCGGGAGGGCCTCCTAGCACAGATACGCAGTATTTT,CATSVVPAGGPPSTDTQYF
TRBV12-3/TRBV12-4,many,TRBD1,TRBJ2-7,TGTGCCAGCAGTCCCAACAGGGGAGTATCCTTCTTC,CASSPNRGVSFF
TRBV20-1,many,-,TRBJ2-7,TGCAGTGCTAGAGATAGTAGGGCTAGCCGATACTACGAGCAGTACTTC,CSARDSRASRYYEQYF
TRBV15,many,-,TRBJ2-3,TGTGCCACCAGCAGAGATGCGGCTAGTCCAGATACGCAGTATTTT,CATSRDAASPDTQYF
TRBV12-3/TRBV12-4,many,-,TRBJ2-3,TGTGCCAGCAGTTTAGCAATACGCGGGGACATAGATACGCAGTATTTT,CASSLAIRGDIDTQYF
TRBV5-1,many,-,TRBJ1-5,TGCGCCAGCAGCTTGGCGGGGTTAGGTAATCAGCCCCAGCATTTT,CASSLAGLGNQPQHF
TRBV20-1,many,-,TRBJ2-6,TGCAGTGCTAGAAAACAGGGCGACGTAGGGGCCAACGTCCTGACTTTC,CSARKQGDVGANVLTF
TRBV6-2/TRBV6-3,-,-,TRBJ2-2,TGTGCCAGCAGTTACCCTCAATGGATGGTCACCGGGGAGCTGTTTTTT,CASSYPQWMVTGELFF
TRBV11-2,many,-,TRBJ2-1,TGTGCCAGCAGAGCCTACAATGAGCAGTTCTTC,CASRAYNEQFF
TRBV28,many,-,TRBJ1-1,TGTGCCAGCAGTCAGCAGGTTACTGAAGCTTTCTTT,CASSQQVTEAFF
TRBV6-5,many,-,TRBJ2-7,TGTGCCAGCAGGAAACAGGGCGAGCAGTACTTC,CASRKQGEQYF
TRBV4-3,many,-,TRBJ2-7,TGCGCCAGCAGCCCGCTTTTGGGGCAAGGCGAGCAGTACTTC,CASSPLLGQGEQYF
TRBV2,many,-,TRBJ2-1,TGTGCCAGCAGTGGGGATTCGCTCGGGTTCTTC,CASSGDSLGFF
TRBV5-1,many,-,TRBJ1-1,TGCGCCAGCAGCTTGGCCGCAGGAATGAACACTGAAGCTTTCTTT,CASSLAAGMNTEAFF
TRBV10-2,many,-,TRBJ1-2,TGCGCCAGCAGTGATTCCCCGGGACACACCTATGGCTACACCTTC,CASSDSPGHTYGYTF